The 32 T cell receptor beta chains below were found in one sample sequenced in a study of PD-L1 blockade in urothelial cancer (dated by TCRdb to about 2017). The library was produced with the immunoSEQ multiplex PCR assay. In its TCRdb copy, this immuneACCESS table keeps in-frame sequences only and misses some clones. Where compared with another copy, unresolved V genes explain less than half of these, and the others have no known cause. The sample data list roughly 60,000 clones, and more than 65% of these were observed just once. 4% to 5.5% of the sample belongs to the ten largest clones. The specimen was PBMCs, collected around atezolizumab (anti-PD-L1) treatment. The receptors come from a man between 65 and 85 years old with urothelial cancer.

This clone was counted once. V gene TRBV18 combines with J gene TRBJ2-7, with a weak D call TRBD1 (6 bases). V shed 4 bases and J shed 6 bases, with 16 bases lying between them. The CDR3 loop spans 14 amino acids. Germline V CDR1 and CDR2: KGHSH, LQKENI. The CDR3 loop is CASSLSNRAGEQYF. CDR3 DNA: TGTGCCAGCTCACTGTCCAACAGGGCGGGCGAGCAGTACTTC.

The chain has TRBV11-2 and TRBJ2-1, with 8 bases aligning to TRBD2. Trimming cost V 3 bases and J 4 bases; bases outside gene matches: 5. The CDR3 totals 15 residues. Per germline, CDR1 SGHAT and CDR2 FQNNGV. CDR3 nucleotides: TGTGCCAGCAGCTTTGGTCGGGAGGGGTACAATGAGCAGTTCTTC. Encoded protein: CASSFGREGYNEQFF.

This chain joins TRBV5-1 and TRBJ1-1; tentatively, D is TRBD1 (5 bases). The CDR3 loop spans 15 amino acids. Germline CDR1 reads SGHRS; CDR2 reads YFSETQ. Trimming took 0 bases from V and 4 from J, leaving 13 bases between them. CDR3 sequence reads: CASSLDRPSATEAFF. The CDR3 DNA follows: TGCGCCAGCAGCTTGGACAGGCCTAGTGCCACTGAAGCTTTCTTT. The full variable domain, completed using reference TRBV5-1 and TRBJ1-1, is KAGVTQTPRYLIKTRGQQVTLSCSPISGHRSVSWYQQTPGQGLQFLFEYFSETQRNKGNFPGRFSGRQFSNSRSEMNVSTLELGDSALYLCASSLDRPSATEAFFGQGTRLTVV.

This clone was found a few times. This chain links TRBV19 with TRBJ2-1; a weak D match, TRBD2 (6 bases). Germline CDR1 LNHDA, CDR2 SQIVND (reference sequence). The CDR3 covers 14 residues. V was trimmed by 5 bases and J by 4 bases, leaving 12 bases between them. CDR3 DNA sequence: TGTGCCAGTAGTTCCTCCGGGGGTTACAATGAGCAGTTCTTC. Its protein product is CASSSSGGYNEQFF.

This clone was observed once. The CDR3 coding sequence is TGTGCCAGTAGTATAGAACCGAGCTCTGGAAACACCATATATTTT. Amino acid sequence: CASSIEPSSGNTIYF. This chain links TRBV19 with TRBJ1-3; D gene unclear. Trimming pared 0 bases from V and 0 bases from J, leaving 6 bases between. CDR3 size: 15 residues. Germline V gene sequence: CDR1 LNHDA, CDR2 SQIVND (reference sequence). Drawing the rest from reference TRBV19 and TRBJ1-3, the complete variable domain is DGGITQSPKYLFRKEGQNVTLSCEQNLNHDAMYWYRQDPGQGLRLIYYSQIVNDFQKGDIAEGYSVSREKKESFPLTVTSAQKNPTAFYLCASSIEPSSGNTIYFGEGSWLTVV.

This clone turned up a few times. This sequence joins TRBV5-5 and TRBJ2-2, with D possibly being TRBD2 (7 bases). V was trimmed by 0 bases and J by 1 base, leaving 10 bases between them. Germline CDR1 reads SGHKS; CDR2 reads YYEKEE (reference sequence). The CDR3 spans 16 residues. CDR3 sequence: CASSLAGGRNTGELFF. The DNA of the CDR3 is TGTGCCAGCAGCTTGGCGGGGGGCAGGAACACCGGGGAGCTGTTTTTT.

V gene TRBV6-1 combines with J gene TRBJ2-5, with D possibly being TRBD2 (6 bases). The CDR3 is 16 residues long. Germline V gives CDR1 MNHNS, CDR2 SASEGT. Trimming cost V 2 bases and J 1 base, with 14 bases left between them. CDR3 sequence (DNA): TGTGCCAGCAGTGAACCGTGGCGGGGTACCCAAGAGACCCAGTACTTC. This gives the protein CASSEPWRGTQETQYF.

The chain uses TRBV2 and TRBJ1-1, with TRBD1 as a possible D gene (5 bases). Germline-derived CDR1 and CDR2 are SNHLY and FYNNEI. V dropped 6 bases and J dropped 0 bases, with 17 bases sitting between them. This CDR3 is built from 16 residues. The CDR3 spells CASRAGTLLLNTEAFF. CDR3 DNA: TGTGCCAGCAGAGCAGGGACTCTACTATTGAACACTGAAGCTTTCTTT.

Comments on this clone: The sample has other DNA sequences that encode this CDR3 too. V gene TRBV27 combines with J gene TRBJ1-1, with a tentative D call TRBD1 (6 bases). This CDR3 comprises 14 residues. The V end lost 0 bases, the J end lost 5 bases, and 10 bases lay between the germline ends. Germline V gene data show CDR1 as MNHEY and CDR2 as SMNVEV (reference sequence). The CDR3 reads CASSLSRGGTEAFF. As DNA, the CDR3 is TGTGCCAGCAGTTTATCGCGAGGGGGTACTGAAGCTTTCTTT.

This clone was observed once. The gene calls are TRBV9 and TRBJ2-1; D perhaps matches TRBD2 (6 bases). This CDR3 contains 18 residues. V shed 0 bases and J shed 7 bases, with 23 bases lying between them. Germline assignment: CDR1 SGDLS and CDR2 YYNGEE. The CDR3 nucleotides are TGTGCCAGCAGCGTAGGGCCCGTGGAGGGAGTCGTTTCAAATGAGCAGTTCTTC. Protein: CASSVGPVEGVVSNEQFF.

DNA for the CDR3: TGTGCCAGCCGGGGTCGGGACAGGGGTTACAATGAGCAGTTCTTC. Encoded protein: CASRGRDRGYNEQFF. J is TRBJ2-1 and V is TRBV25-1, with 10 bases fitting TRBD1. J gave up 4 bases and V 8 bases, and 8 bases lay outside the gene matches. The germline gives CDR1 MGHDK, CDR2 SYGVNS. The CDR3 has 15 amino acids.

Remarks on this clone: The same CDR3 arises from other DNA sequences in this sample as well. The chain combines TRBV5-1 with TRBJ2-7; D is unresolved. The germline V gene encodes CDR1 SGHRS and CDR2 YFSETQ. The V gene lost 3 bases and the J gene lost 1 base, with 2 bases spanning the gap. The CDR3 length is 11 residues. The CDR3 DNA follows: TGCGCCAGCAGCTCTTCCTACGAGCAGTACTTC. Its protein is CASSSSYEQYF.

The chain has TRBV11-1 and TRBJ2-1; 10 bases fit TRBD2. There are 15 residues in the CDR3. The V segment lost 5 bases and the J segment 9 bases; nucleotides outside the gene matches: 10. Germline V gene data show CDR1 as SGHAT and CDR2 as FQDESV (reference sequence). The CDR3 coding sequence is TGTGCCAGCAGCCAGCCCCTCGAGCGGGAGGGTGAGCAGTTCTTC. Protein product: CASSQPLEREGEQFF.

This sequence joins TRBV7-9 and TRBJ2-1; TRBD2 is a possible D gene (6 bases). Per the germline V gene, CDR1 is SEHNR and CDR2 is FQNEAQ (reference sequence). The CDR3 extends over 16 amino acids. Trimming cost V 0 bases and J 1 base, with 10 bases left between them. Written as DNA, the CDR3 is TGTGCCAGCAGCTTAGCGGGGGGTCGGTCCTACAATGAGCAGTTCTTC. This sequence encodes CASSLAGGRSYNEQFF.

This clone was seen a few times. The V gene is TRBV28, the J gene TRBJ1-1, with TRBD1 as a possible D gene (5 bases). Germline lookup yields CDR1 MDHEN and CDR2 SYDVKM. CDR3 length equals 15 residues. Trimming took off 4 bases at V and 0 bases at J, with 12 bases between the two ends. CDR3 in DNA: TGTGCCAGCAGTTGGATTGGGGGGATGAACACTGAAGCTTTCTTT. Its translation: CASSWIGGMNTEAFF.

This clone was seen only once. The gene calls are TRBV18 and TRBJ2-3; 11 bases agree with TRBD2. CDR3 size: 16 residues. Germline-derived CDR1 and CDR2 are KGHSH and LQKENI. The ends lost 2 bases at V and 4 bases at J; junction bases unmatched: 5. In DNA form, the CDR3 reads TGTGCCAGCTCACCATTTAGCGGGAGGGCCTCAGATACGCAGTATTTT. Protein sequence: CASSPFSGRASDTQYF.

This sequence joins TRBV27 and TRBJ1-5, with D possibly TRBD1 on 5 matching bases. This CDR3 comprises 15 residues. Germline loops: CDR1 MNHEY, CDR2 SMNVEV (reference sequence). V lost 6 bases and J 5 bases, leaving 17 bases between the germline ends. The CDR3 bases are TGTGCCAGCAGGCCGGGAGGGACTGTGGATCAGCCCCAGCATTTT. This gives the protein CASRPGGTVDQPQHF.

This clone has just one count. The V and J genes are TRBV11-3 and TRBJ2-1; 7 bases are a match to TRBD2. The V gene's germline CDR1 is SGHNT and CDR2 YENEEA. J gave up 9 bases and V 2 bases, and 16 bases lay outside the gene matches. The CDR3 is 17 amino acids. CDR3: CASSLFSRTSRRGEQFF. CDR3 sequence (DNA): TGTGCCAGCAGCTTATTTTCTCGGACTAGTAGGCGGGGTGAGCAGTTCTTC. Variable domain in full (rest from reference TRBV11-3 and TRBJ2-1): EAGVVQSPRYKIIEKKQPVAFWCNPISGHNTLYWYLQNLGQGPELLIRYENEEAVDDSQLPKDRFSAERLKGVDSTLKIQPAELGDSAVYLCASSLFSRTSRRGEQFFGPGTRLTVL.

This clone counts as medium-sized. V usage is TRBV30 and J usage is TRBJ1-1; 7 bases agree with TRBD1. J was trimmed by 8 bases and V by 0 bases; bases with no gene match: 6. Germline V gives CDR1 GTSNPN, CDR2 SVGIG (reference sequence). The CDR3 extends over 13 amino acids. The chain's CDR3 is CAWSVSRQGEAFF. DNA of the CDR3: TGTGCCTGGAGTGTATCAAGACAGGGAGAAGCTTTCTTT.

The chain carries TRBV4-1 and TRBJ2-1; 11 bases line up with TRBD2. Germline V gene data show CDR1 as MGHRA and CDR2 as YSYEKL. V lost 4 bases to trimming and J lost 10 bases; unmatched junction nucleotides: 12. The CDR3 is made up of 16 amino acids. The CDR3 region is CASSPTSGVGGEEQFF. The CDR3 DNA reads as TGCGCCAGCAGCCCGACTAGCGGGGTGGGTGGTGAAGAGCAGTTCTTC.

This chain links TRBV19 with TRBJ2-2; 8 nucleotides line up with TRBD1. Germline values: CDR1 LNHDA, CDR2 SQIVND (reference sequence). V shed 8 bases and J 6 bases; nucleotides not matched to a gene: 8. There are 14 residues in the CDR3. The CDR3 DNA reads as TGTGCCAGTCGACGGGACAGGAATGCCGGGGAGCTGTTTTTT. Amino acids: CASRRDRNAGELFF.

The chain uses TRBV4-1 and TRBJ2-5; 8 nucleotides match TRBD2. The germline V gene has CDR1 MGHRA and CDR2 YSYEKL. The junction had 4 bases not matched to a gene; V was cut back by 5 bases and J by 5 bases. CDR3 length: 13 amino acids. The CDR3 loop is CASSIREGETQYF. CDR3 nucleotides: TGCGCCAGCAGCATCCGGGAGGGGGAGACCCAGTACTTC.

CDR3 residues: CASSFRTGDEKLFF. The CDR3 nucleotides are TGTGCCAGCAGCTTCAGAACAGGGGATGAAAAACTGTTTTTT. The gene calls are TRBV13 and TRBJ1-4; 7 positions agree with TRBD1. CDR1 is PRHDT and CDR2 is FYEKMQ in the germline V gene (reference sequence). The CDR3 is 14 residues long. V was pared by 3 bases and J by 6 bases, with 4 bases of the junction left unmatched.

The rearrangement joins TRBV6-1 to TRBJ2-5; 7 bases map to TRBD1. The V segment lost 0 bases and the J segment 5 bases; nucleotides outside the gene matches: 6. The CDR3 runs to 15 residues. Germline loops: CDR1 MNHNS, CDR2 SASEGT. The CDR3 loop reads CASSEAGGFLETQYF. CDR3 coding DNA: TGTGCCAGCAGTGAAGCAGGGGGCTTCTTGGAGACCCAGTACTTC.

This chain links TRBV5-4 with TRBJ2-5; D unclear. This CDR3 comprises 14 residues. V was shortened by 2 bases and J by 3 bases, with 11 bases between the two germline ends. CDR1 SGHNT and CDR2 YYREEE come from the germline V gene (reference sequence). CDR3 region: CASSFDQVEETQYF. CDR3 nucleotides: TGTGCCAGCAGCTTCGATCAGGTTGAAGAGACCCAGTACTTC.

The CDR3 coding sequence is TGTGCCAGCAGCTTGGACCCAAAAGCCCGGAATGAGCAGTTCTTC. This sequence encodes CASSLDPKARNEQFF. The chain carries TRBV5-4 and TRBJ2-1; D is unresolved. Trimming removed 0 bases from V and 7 bases from J, with 14 bases in between. This CDR3 has 15 amino acids. Germline V gives CDR1 SGHNT, CDR2 YYREEE (reference sequence).

This chain links TRBV25-1 with TRBJ2-7; D possibly corresponds to TRBD1 (6 bases). Germline lookup yields CDR1 MGHDK and CDR2 SYGVNS. Trimming pared 5 bases from V and 5 bases from J, leaving 19 bases between. The CDR3 extends over 15 amino acids. The CDR3 protein is CASSTQTGAGDEQYF. The CDR3 coding sequence is TGTGCCAGCAGTACCCAGACCGGAGCAGGGGACGAGCAGTACTTC.

The chain links TRBV19 to TRBJ2-5; 7 bases align to TRBD2. CDR1 is LNHDA, CDR2 SQIVND, per germline (reference sequence). V shed 5 bases, J shed 5 bases, and the junction held 11 bases outside the gene matches. The CDR3 runs 15 residues. The CDR3 DNA reads as TGTGCCAGTAGTCGGTGGGAGGGCCCTGAGGAGACCCAGTACTTC. Its translation: CASSRWEGPEETQYF.

In this sample, this clone turned up once. The CDR3 DNA is TGTGCCAGCTCCCTTAGGACAGGAGACTATGGCTACACCTTC. The encoded protein is CASSLRTGDYGYTF. The gene calls are TRBV18 and TRBJ1-2; 7 bases match TRBD1. The CDR3 consists of 14 residues. Germline CDR1 KGHSH, CDR2 LQKENI. V lost 6 bases, J lost 3 bases, and 7 bases stayed unmatched.

This chain connects TRBV6-1 to TRBJ2-5; D ambiguous. This CDR3 has 14 amino acids. Germline CDR1 reads MNHNS; CDR2 reads SASEGT. V dropped 5 bases and J dropped 1 base, with 11 bases sitting between them. CDR3 sequence: CASSPSPSQETQYF. CDR3 DNA sequence: TGTGCCAGCAGTCCAAGCCCATCCCAAGAGACCCAGTACTTC.

The CDR3 coding sequence is TGCGCCAGCACCGGGACTAGCGGGAGAGGAGTCGGGGAGCTGTTTTTT. It yields the protein CASTGTSGRGVGELFF. J is TRBJ2-2 and V is TRBV5-1, with 14 bases that match TRBD2. The CDR3 totals 16 residues. The V gene end was trimmed by 6 bases and the J gene end by 7 bases; junction bases not matched to a gene: 8. Germline lookup yields CDR1 SGHRS and CDR2 YFSETQ.

The chain couples TRBV5-6 to TRBJ2-7; 7 bases align to TRBD1. The V gene end was trimmed by 4 bases and the J gene end by 2 bases; junction bases not matched to a gene: 9. Looked up from germline, CDR1 is SGHDT and CDR2 is YYEEEE. The CDR3 covers 15 residues. CDR3 in amino acids: CASSLYKGAPYEQYF. The CDR3 coding sequence is TGTGCCAGCAGCCTCTACAAGGGGGCCCCCTACGAGCAGTACTTC. The full variable domain, with the rest looked up from reference TRBV5-6 and TRBJ2-7, is DAGVTQSPTHLIKTRGQQVTLRCSPKSGHDTVSWYQQALGQGPQFIFQYYEEEERQRGNFPDRFSGHQFPNYSSELNVNALLLGDSALYLCASSLYKGAPYEQYFGPGTRLTVT.